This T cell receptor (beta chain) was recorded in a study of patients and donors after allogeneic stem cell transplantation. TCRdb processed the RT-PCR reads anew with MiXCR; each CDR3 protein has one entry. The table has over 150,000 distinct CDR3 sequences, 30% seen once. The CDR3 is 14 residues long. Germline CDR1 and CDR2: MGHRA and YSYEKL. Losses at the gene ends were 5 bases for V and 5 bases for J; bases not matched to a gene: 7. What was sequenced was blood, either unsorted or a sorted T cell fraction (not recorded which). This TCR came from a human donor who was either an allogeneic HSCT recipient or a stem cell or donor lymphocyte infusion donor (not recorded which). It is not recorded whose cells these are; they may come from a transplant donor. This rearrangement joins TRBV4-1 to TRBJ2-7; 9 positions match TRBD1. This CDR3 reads CASSSGGTGNEQYF. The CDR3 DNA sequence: TGCGCCAGCAGCTCTGGGGGGACAGGGAACGAGCAGTACTTC.